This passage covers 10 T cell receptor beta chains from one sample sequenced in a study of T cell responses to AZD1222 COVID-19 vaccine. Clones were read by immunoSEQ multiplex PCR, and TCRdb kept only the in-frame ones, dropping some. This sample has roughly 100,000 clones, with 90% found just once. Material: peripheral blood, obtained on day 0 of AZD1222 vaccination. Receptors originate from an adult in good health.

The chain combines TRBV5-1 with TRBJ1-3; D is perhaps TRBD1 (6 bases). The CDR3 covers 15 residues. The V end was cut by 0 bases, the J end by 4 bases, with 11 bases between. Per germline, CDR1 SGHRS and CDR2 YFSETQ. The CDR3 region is CASSLGDRQGNTIYF. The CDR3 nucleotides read TGCGCCAGCAGCTTGGGTGACAGGCAGGGAAACACCATATATTTT.

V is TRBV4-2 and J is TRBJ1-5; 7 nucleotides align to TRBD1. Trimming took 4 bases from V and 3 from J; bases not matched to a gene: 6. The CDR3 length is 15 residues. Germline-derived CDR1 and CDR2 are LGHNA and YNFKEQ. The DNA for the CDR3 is TGTGCCAGCAGCCCTGTGGGACAGTTCAATCAGCCCCAGCATTTT. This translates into CASSPVGQFNQPQHF.

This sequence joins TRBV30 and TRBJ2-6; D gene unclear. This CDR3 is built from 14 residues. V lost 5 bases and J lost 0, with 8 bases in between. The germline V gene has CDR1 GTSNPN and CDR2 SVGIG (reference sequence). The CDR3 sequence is CAWAYYSGANVLTF. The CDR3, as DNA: TGTGCCTGGGCCTACTACTCTGGGGCCAACGTCCTGACTTTC.

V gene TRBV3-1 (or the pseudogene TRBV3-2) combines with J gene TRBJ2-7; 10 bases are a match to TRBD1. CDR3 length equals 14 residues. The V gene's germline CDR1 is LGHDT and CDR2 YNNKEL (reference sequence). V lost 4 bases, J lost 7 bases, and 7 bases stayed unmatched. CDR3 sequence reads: CASSPRQGAGEQYF. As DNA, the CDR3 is TGTGCCAGCAGCCCGCGACAGGGGGCGGGGGAGCAGTACTTC.

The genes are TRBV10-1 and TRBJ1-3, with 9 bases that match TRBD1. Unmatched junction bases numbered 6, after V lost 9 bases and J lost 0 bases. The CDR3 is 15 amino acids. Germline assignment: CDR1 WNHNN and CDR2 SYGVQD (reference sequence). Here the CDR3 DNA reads TGCGCCAGAAGGGACAGGGCGGCCTCTGGAAACACCATATATTTT. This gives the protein CARRDRAASGNTIYF.

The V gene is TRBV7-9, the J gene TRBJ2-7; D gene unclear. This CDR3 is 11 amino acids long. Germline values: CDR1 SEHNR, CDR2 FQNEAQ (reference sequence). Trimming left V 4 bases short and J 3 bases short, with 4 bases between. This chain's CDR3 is CASSYRYEQYF. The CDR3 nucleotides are TGTGCCAGCAGCTACCGCTACGAGCAGTACTTC.

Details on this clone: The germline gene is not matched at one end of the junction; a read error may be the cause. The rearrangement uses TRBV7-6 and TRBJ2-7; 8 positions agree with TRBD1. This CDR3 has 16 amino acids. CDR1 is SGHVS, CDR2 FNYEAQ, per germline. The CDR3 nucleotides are TGTGCCAGCAGCCTAGCCTCAGGACAGGGCCAAAACGAGCAGTACTTC. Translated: CASSLASGQGQNEQYF.

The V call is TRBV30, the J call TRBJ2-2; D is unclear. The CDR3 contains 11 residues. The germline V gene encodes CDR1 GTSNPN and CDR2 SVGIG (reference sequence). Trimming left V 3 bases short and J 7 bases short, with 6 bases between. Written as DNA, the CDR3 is TGTGCCTGGAGCCGATTCGGGGAGCTGTTTTTT. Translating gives CAWSRFGELFF.

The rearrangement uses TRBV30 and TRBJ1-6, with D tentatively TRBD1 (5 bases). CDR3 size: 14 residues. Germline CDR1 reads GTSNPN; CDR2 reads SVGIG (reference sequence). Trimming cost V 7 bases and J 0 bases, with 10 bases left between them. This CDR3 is CASADSSYNSPLHF. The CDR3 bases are TGTGCCTCGGCAGACAGCTCCTATAATTCACCCCTCCACTTT.

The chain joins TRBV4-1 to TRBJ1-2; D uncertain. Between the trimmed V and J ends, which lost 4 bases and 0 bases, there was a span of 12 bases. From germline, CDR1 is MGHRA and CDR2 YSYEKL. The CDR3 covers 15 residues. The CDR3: CASSPTPTTNYGYTF. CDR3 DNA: TGCGCCAGCAGCCCCACCCCGACAACTAACTATGGCTACACCTTC.